The 10 T cell receptor beta chains listed next were all sequenced from one sample in a study of blood T cell repertoires in COVID-19. Generated by immunoSEQ multiplex PCR, the TCRdb table keeps only in-frame clones and is missing some. The sample carries 61,000 or so clones, roughly 84% recorded once. The sample taken for sequencing was peripheral blood. The receptors come from a woman in her 70s with acute or convalescent COVID-19.

V and J are TRBV7-9 and TRBJ2-7; 8 positions match TRBD1. The CDR3 extends over 14 amino acids. The germline V gene encodes CDR1 SEHNR and CDR2 FQNEAQ (reference sequence). The trim removed 4 bases at V and 5 bases at J, leaving 7 bases unmatched. The CDR3 loop reads CASSSDRDRNEQYF. The CDR3 nucleotides are TGTGCCAGCAGCTCGGACAGGGATCGGAACGAGCAGTACTTC.

This clone has a handful of counts. The CDR3 DNA reads TGTGCCAGCAGCTGGACAGTCTCTGGAAACACCATATATTTT. As protein: CASSWTVSGNTIYF. V is TRBV7-9 and J is TRBJ1-3; maybe TRBD1 (6 bases). Trimming removed 4 bases from V and 0 bases from J, with 7 bases in between. Looked up from germline, CDR1 is SEHNR and CDR2 is FQNEAQ (reference sequence). The CDR3 consists of 14 residues.

This chain connects TRBV5-1 to TRBJ2-2; tentatively, D is TRBD1 (5 bases). Per the germline V gene, CDR1 is SGHRS and CDR2 is YFSETQ. This CDR3 region has 15 residues. With 5 bases removed from V and 0 bases from J, the gap between germline ends came to 11 bases. The CDR3 DNA is TGCGCCAGCAGACAAGACAGCGCGAACACCGGGGAGCTGTTTTTT. This encodes CASRQDSANTGELFF.

As regards this clone: A junction end diverges from the germline sequence, so it may reflect a read error. This chain joins TRBV2 and TRBJ2-5; D is possibly TRBD1 (6 bases). This CDR3 has 12 residues. Germline V gene lookup returns CDR1 SNHLY and CDR2 FYNNEI. The CDR3 sequence: CASRGAGPYKNF. CDR3 nucleotide sequence: TGTGCCAGCAGGGGGGCCGGGCCGTACAAGAACTTC.

The V and J genes are TRBV4-3 and TRBJ1-2; 7 nucleotides match TRBD1. There are 17 residues in the CDR3. The germline V gene encodes CDR1 LGHNA and CDR2 YSLEER. With 3 bases clipped from V and 7 bases from J, the junction kept 17 bases outside the gene matches. In DNA form, the CDR3 reads TGCGCCAGCAGCCAGGCCTTTAGAGACAGGGTGATGCGTGGCTACACCTTC. Its protein product is CASSQAFRDRVMRGYTF.

The V call is TRBV19, the J call TRBJ2-1; the match to TRBD2 covers 12 bases. The V gene's germline CDR1 is LNHDA and CDR2 SQIVND (reference sequence). The length of the CDR3 is 15 residues. Trimming at V came to 3 bases and at J to 9 bases, leaving 6 bases not matched to a gene. Here the CDR3 DNA reads TGTGCCAGTAGTATCCCCTCTAGCGGGGGGGGTGAGCAGTTCTTC. Residues: CASSIPSSGGGEQFF.

This chain links TRBV19 with TRBJ1-5; D unclear. Germline lookup yields CDR1 LNHDA and CDR2 SQIVND (reference sequence). The CDR3 is 15 residues long. V lost 3 bases to trimming and J lost 3 bases, with 12 bases between them. Here the CDR3 reads CASSMGRASNQPQHF. DNA of the CDR3: TGTGCCAGTAGTATGGGGAGAGCTTCCAATCAGCCCCAGCATTTT.

The chain carries TRBV4-3 and TRBJ2-7, with TRBD2 identical over 10 bases. With 1 base clipped from V and 4 bases from J, the junction kept 7 bases outside the gene matches. CDR1 LGHNA and CDR2 YSLEER come from the germline V gene. There are 16 residues in the CDR3. The CDR3 region is CASSQASSGGVYEQYF. CDR3 bases: TGCGCCAGCAGCCAAGCTTCTAGCGGGGGCGTGTACGAGCAGTACTTC.

J is TRBJ2-2 and V is TRBV5-4; D remains ambiguous. The CDR3 totals 12 residues. With 0 bases removed from V and 6 bases from J, the gap between germline ends came to 3 bases. Per germline, CDR1 SGHNT and CDR2 YYREEE (reference sequence). The CDR3 nucleotides read TGTGCCAGCAGCTTGGTCGCCGGGGAGCTGTTTTTT. This translates into CASSLVAGELFF.

The chain links TRBV2 to TRBJ2-7; perhaps TRBD2 as D (5 bases). CDR1 and CDR2 (germline): SNHLY, FYNNEI. This CDR3 contains 13 residues. Trimming took 6 bases from V and 4 from J, leaving 13 bases between them. The chain's CDR3 is CASRDSGGYEQYF. Written as DNA, the CDR3 is TGTGCCAGCAGGGACTCGGGCGGGTACGAGCAGTACTTC.